This T cell receptor beta chain is drawn from a study of metastatic and nonmetastatic thyroid tumors. Study context: Comparison of repertoires was carried out across blood and tumor or nodule tissue from malignant and benign thyroid patients. Study results and caveats: Benign nodules were reported to have significantly lower TCR beta diversity than malignant thyroid tumors, in blood and tumor.

Prior to thyroid surgery, none of the patients had received any treatment. This clone was detected ten times or more. Its antigen is as yet unknown. Other DNA sequences in the same sample also yield this CDR3. Germline V gene sequence: CDR1 SGHDN, CDR2 FVKESK. The CDR3 is 15 amino acids. Trimming left V 4 bases short and J 4 bases short, with 15 bases between. Original analysis: Between-group CDR3 differences, defined by clinicopathological status, yielded a distant-metastasis classifier for papillary thyroid cancer. TCRdb re-called the PCR reads with MiXCR. What appears here as the V and J calls and clone size reflects TCRdb's work, not the paper's. The sample holds approximately 16,000 clones, roughly a third seen once.

The sequence came from a male donor with papillary thyroid cancer or a benign thyroid nodule (not recorded which). Some clones in this sample may be carry-over from other donors' samples. The chain combines TRBV14 with TRBJ2-3; D possibly corresponds to TRBD2 (6 bases). Sequencing used tumor tissue. The CDR3 nucleotides are TGTGCCAGCAGCCCAGCCAGCGGGTTTGCAGATACGCAGTATTTT. It translates to CASSPASGFADTQYF.